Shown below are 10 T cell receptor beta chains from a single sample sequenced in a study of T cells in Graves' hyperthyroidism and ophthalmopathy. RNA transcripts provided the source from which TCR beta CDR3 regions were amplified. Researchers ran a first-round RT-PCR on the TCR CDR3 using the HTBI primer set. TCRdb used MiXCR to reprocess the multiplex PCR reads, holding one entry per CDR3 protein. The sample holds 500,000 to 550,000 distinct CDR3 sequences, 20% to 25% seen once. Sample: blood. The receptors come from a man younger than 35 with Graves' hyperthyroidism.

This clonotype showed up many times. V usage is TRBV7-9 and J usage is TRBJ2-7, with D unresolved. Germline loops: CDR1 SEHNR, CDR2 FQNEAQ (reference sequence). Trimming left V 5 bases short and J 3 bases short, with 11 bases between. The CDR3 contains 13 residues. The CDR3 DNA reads TGTGCCAGCAGCCCCCACGCGGACTACGAGCAGTACTTC. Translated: CASSPHADYEQYF.

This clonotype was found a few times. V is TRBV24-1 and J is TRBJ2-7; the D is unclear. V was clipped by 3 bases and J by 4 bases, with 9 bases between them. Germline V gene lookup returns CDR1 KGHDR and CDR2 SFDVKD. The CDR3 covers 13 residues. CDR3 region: CATSDGVGYEQYF. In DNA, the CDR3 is TGTGCCACCAGTGATGGGGTCGGATACGAGCAGTACTTC.

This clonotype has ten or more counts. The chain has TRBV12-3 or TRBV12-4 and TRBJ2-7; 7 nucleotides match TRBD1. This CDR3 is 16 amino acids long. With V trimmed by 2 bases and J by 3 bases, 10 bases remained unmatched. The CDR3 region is CASSLQSGTALYEQYF. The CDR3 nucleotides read TGTGCCAGCAGTTTACAGTCCGGGACAGCCCTCTACGAGCAGTACTTC.

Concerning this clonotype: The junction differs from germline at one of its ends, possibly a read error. CDR3 residues: CASSQERRLIRSGNTICF. The DNA for the CDR3 is TGTGCCAGCAGCCAAGAGCGTCGGCTCATACGCTCTGGAAACACCATATGTTTT. The rearrangement joins TRBV3-1 to TRBJ1-3; no definite D call. This CDR3 contains 18 residues. CDR1 and CDR2 from the germline V gene are LGHDT and YNNKEL (reference sequence). Full variable domain (missing parts from reference TRBV3-1 and TRBJ1-3): DTAVSQTPKYLVTQMGNDKSIKCEQNLGHDTMYWYKQDSKKFLKIMFSYNNKELIINETVPNRFSPKSPDKAHLNLHINSLELGDSAVYFCASSQERRLIRSGNTICFGEGSWLTVV.

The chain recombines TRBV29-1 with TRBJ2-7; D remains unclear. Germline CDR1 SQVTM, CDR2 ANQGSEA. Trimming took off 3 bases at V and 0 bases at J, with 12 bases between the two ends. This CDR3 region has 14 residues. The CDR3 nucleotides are TGCAGCGTTGAGGTCCCAGGCGGCTCCTACGAGCAGTACTTC. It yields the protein CSVEVPGGSYEQYF.

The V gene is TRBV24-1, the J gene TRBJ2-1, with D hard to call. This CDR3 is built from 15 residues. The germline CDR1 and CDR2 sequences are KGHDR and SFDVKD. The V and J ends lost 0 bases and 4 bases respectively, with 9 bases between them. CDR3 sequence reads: CATSDLKDHYNEQFF. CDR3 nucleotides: TGTGCCACCAGTGATTTGAAGGACCATTACAATGAGCAGTTCTTC.

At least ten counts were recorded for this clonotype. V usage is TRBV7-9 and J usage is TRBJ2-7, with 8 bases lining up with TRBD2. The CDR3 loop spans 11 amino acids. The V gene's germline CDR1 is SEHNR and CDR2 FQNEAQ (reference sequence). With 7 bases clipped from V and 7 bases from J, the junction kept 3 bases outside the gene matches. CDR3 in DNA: TGTGCCAGCAACTCGGGGGGGGAGCAGTACTTC. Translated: CASNSGGEQYF.

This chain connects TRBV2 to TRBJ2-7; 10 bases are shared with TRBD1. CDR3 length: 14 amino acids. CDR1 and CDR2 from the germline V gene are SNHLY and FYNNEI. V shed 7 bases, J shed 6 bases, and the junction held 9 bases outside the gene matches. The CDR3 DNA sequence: TGTGCCAGCAAAAGGGACAGGGGCCCGGGCGAGCAGTACTTC. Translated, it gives CASKRDRGPGEQYF.

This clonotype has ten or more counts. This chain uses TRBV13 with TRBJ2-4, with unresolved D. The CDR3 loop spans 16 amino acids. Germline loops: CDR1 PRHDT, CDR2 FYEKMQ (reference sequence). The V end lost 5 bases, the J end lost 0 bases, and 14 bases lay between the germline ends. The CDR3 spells CASSPPSGLAKNIQYF. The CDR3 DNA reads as TGTGCCAGCAGCCCCCCTTCAGGTCTAGCCAAAAACATTCAGTACTTC. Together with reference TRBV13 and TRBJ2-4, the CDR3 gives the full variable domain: AAGVIQSPRHLIKEKRETATLKCYPIPRHDTVYWYQQGPGQDPQFLISFYEKMQSDKGSIPDRFSAQQFSDYHSELNMSSLELGDSALYFCASSPPSGLAKNIQYFGAGTRLSVL.

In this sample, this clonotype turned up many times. CDR3 region: CASSLGTSGENTEAFF. In DNA, the CDR3 is TGTGCCAGCAGCTTAGGGACTTCGGGGGAGAACACTGAAGCTTTCTTT. The chain employs TRBV11-2 and TRBJ1-1, with D maybe TRBD1 (5 bases). CDR1 is SGHAT and CDR2 is FQNNGV in the germline V gene. The CDR3 spans 16 residues. The ends were cut back, 1 base at V and 1 base at J, with 13 bases in the middle. Drawing the rest from reference TRBV11-2 and TRBJ1-1, the complete variable domain is EAGVAQSPRYKIIEKRQSVAFWCNPISGHATLYWYQQILGQGPKLLIQFQNNGVVDDSQLPKDRFSAERLKGVDSTLKIQPAKLEDSAVYLCASSLGTSGENTEAFFGQGTRLTVV.